The 4 T cell receptor beta chains in this list originate from one sample, sequenced in a study of cytomegalovirus exposure and HLA in healthy donors. This PCR relied on a set of 60 Vbeta primers and 13 Jbeta primers. TCRdb's table, derived via immunoSEQ multiplex PCR, lists solely in-frame clones and lacks some. Of approximately 87,000 clones listed, 70% to 90% are singletons. Sequenced sample: PBMCs. The receptors stem from a young woman in good health and CMV-seropositive.

The chain carries TRBV7-8 and TRBJ2-7; D possibly corresponds to TRBD1 (6 bases). CDR1 SGHVS and CDR2 FQNEAQ come from the germline V gene. V was cut by 4 bases and J by 1 base, with 11 bases left in between. The CDR3 loop spans 14 amino acids. CDR3 DNA: TGTGCCAGCAGCTGGGGGCCAGGGTCCTACGAGCAGTACTTC. Translating gives CASSWGPGSYEQYF.

The J gene is TRBJ2-7, the V gene TRBV14; no clear D gene. This CDR3 is 13 amino acids long. CDR1 is SGHDN and CDR2 is FVKESK in the germline V gene. V shed 4 bases and J shed 3 bases, with 10 bases lying between them. CDR3 protein: CASSRVLDYEQYF. In DNA, the CDR3 is TGTGCCAGCAGCCGAGTTCTCGACTACGAGCAGTACTTC.

The V call is TRBV7-3, the J call TRBJ2-7; D may be TRBD2 (5 bases). Germline values: CDR1 SGHTA, CDR2 FQGTGA. This CDR3 region has 14 residues. V lost 5 bases and J lost 6, with 17 bases in between. The CDR3: CASSELGPPGEQYF. CDR3 in DNA: TGTGCCAGCAGCGAACTAGGCCCTCCGGGCGAGCAGTACTTC. Based on the CDR3 plus reference TRBV7-3 and TRBJ2-7, the full variable domain is GAGVSQTPSNKVTEKGKYVELRCDPISGHTALYWYRQSLGQGPEFLIYFQGTGAADDSGLPNDRFFAVRPEGSVSTLKIQRTERGDSAVYLCASSELGPPGEQYFGPGTRLTVT.

This clone was observed a handful of times. This rearrangement joins TRBV25-1 to TRBJ2-1, with 9 bases aligning to TRBD1. Trimming cost V 2 bases and J 0 bases; bases outside gene matches: 8. Germline-derived CDR1 and CDR2 are MGHDK and SYGVNS. The CDR3 consists of 18 residues. The CDR3 DNA reads TGTGCCAGCAGTGAAGCCCCCGGGACAGGGAGCTCCTACAATGAGCAGTTCTTC. This encodes CASSEAPGTGSSYNEQFF.